These 9 T cell receptor beta chains were all obtained from the same sample, sequenced in a study of shared clonotypes between healthy human individuals. TCRdb's copy holds only in-frame clones and misses some; the assay was immunoSEQ multiplex PCR. Of around 2.5 million clones in the sample, 93% were seen once. Sample: naive CD4+ T cells from PBMCs. Subset noted: CD45RA+ positively selected. The receptors were sampled from a man younger than 35 in good health. Some clones in this sample may be carry-over from other donors' samples.

The rearrangement joins TRBV18 to TRBJ2-1; a possible D gene is TRBD1 (5 bases). Germline loops: CDR1 KGHSH, CDR2 LQKENI. The V and J ends lost 3 bases and 6 bases respectively, with 12 bases between them. The CDR3 extends over 14 amino acids. The CDR3 DNA reads TGTGCCAGCTCACCTTCGACAGAGACCAATGAGCAGTTCTTC. Protein: CASSPSTETNEQFF.

V is TRBV6-5 and J is TRBJ1-2; maybe TRBD1 (5 bases). The germline gives CDR1 MNHEY, CDR2 SVGAGI. Trimming pared 6 bases from V and 4 bases from J, leaving 18 bases between. The CDR3 sequence is 15 residues long. The CDR3 loop reads CASRITAQGPYGYTF. DNA of the CDR3: TGTGCCAGCAGAATTACGGCGCAGGGCCCCTATGGCTACACCTTC.

This chain links TRBV28 with TRBJ1-1, with 7 bases matching TRBD1. The germline CDR1 and CDR2 sequences are MDHEN and SYDVKM. This CDR3 region has 14 residues. Losses at the gene ends were 6 bases for V and 2 bases for J; bases not matched to a gene: 6. CDR3 protein: CASRRQGVNTEAFF. The CDR3 nucleotides are TGTGCCAGCAGACGACAGGGAGTAAACACTGAAGCTTTCTTT. The entire variable domain, with the rest obtained from reference TRBV28 and TRBJ1-1, is as follows: DVKVTQSSRYLVKRTGEKVFLECVQDMDHENMFWYRQDPGLGLRLIYFSYDVKMKEKGDIPEGYSVSREKKERFSLILESASTNQTSMYLCASRRQGVNTEAFFGQGTRLTVV.

The gene calls are TRBV4-3 and TRBJ2-7, with 8 bases fitting TRBD2. V shed 1 base, J shed 3 bases, and the junction held 8 bases outside the gene matches. CDR3 size: 16 residues. CDR1 is LGHNA and CDR2 is YSLEER in the germline V gene. This CDR3 is CASSQGVGRAVYEQYF. DNA of the CDR3: TGCGCCAGCAGCCAAGGGGTCGGGAGGGCGGTCTACGAGCAGTACTTC.

The V and J genes are TRBV25-1 and TRBJ1-5; a weak D match, TRBD1 (5 bases). The CDR3 is 15 residues long. The V and J ends lost 4 bases and 0 bases respectively, with 10 bases between them. In germline, CDR1 is MGHDK, CDR2 SYGVNS. As DNA, the CDR3 is TGTGCCAGCAGTGGCCCGGGGGATAGCAATCAGCCCCAGCATTTT. Amino acid sequence: CASSGPGDSNQPQHF.

This clone was counted a single time. This chain links TRBV18 with TRBJ1-1, with D possibly TRBD1 on 6 matching bases. The germline CDR1 and CDR2 sequences are KGHSH and LQKENI. V lost 5 bases and J 1 base, leaving 8 bases between the germline ends. The CDR3 has 13 amino acids. The CDR3 bases are TGTGCCAGCTCAAAACAGGGGAACACTGAAGCTTTCTTT. This translates into CASSKQGNTEAFF.

The gene calls are TRBV4-2 and TRBJ2-2; D gene unclear. CDR1 and CDR2 (germline): LGHNA, YNFKEQ. V was cut by 0 bases and J by 3 bases, with 8 bases left in between. This CDR3 comprises 15 residues. The CDR3 loop reads CASSQDRLYTGELFF. CDR3 sequence (DNA): TGTGCCAGCAGCCAAGATAGGCTGTACACCGGGGAGCTGTTTTTT.

The rearrangement joins TRBV5-6 to TRBJ2-3; 11 bases are shared with TRBD2. In germline, CDR1 is SGHDT, CDR2 YYEEEE. CDR3 length equals 15 residues. V trimming: 2 bases; J trimming: 4 bases; junction bases outside the gene matches: 3. The CDR3 nucleotides read TGTGCCAGCAGCTTTCCGACTAGCGGGGCAGATACGCAGTATTTT. This translates into CASSFPTSGADTQYF.

The chain employs TRBV7-6 and TRBJ1-1; D ambiguous. Germline lookup yields CDR1 SGHVS and CDR2 FNYEAQ. The CDR3 runs to 12 residues. The ends were cut back, 3 bases at V and 8 bases at J, with 10 bases in the middle. CDR3 loop: CASSLTAGEAFF. CDR3 coding DNA: TGTGCCAGCAGCTTGACCGCCGGGGAAGCTTTCTTT.